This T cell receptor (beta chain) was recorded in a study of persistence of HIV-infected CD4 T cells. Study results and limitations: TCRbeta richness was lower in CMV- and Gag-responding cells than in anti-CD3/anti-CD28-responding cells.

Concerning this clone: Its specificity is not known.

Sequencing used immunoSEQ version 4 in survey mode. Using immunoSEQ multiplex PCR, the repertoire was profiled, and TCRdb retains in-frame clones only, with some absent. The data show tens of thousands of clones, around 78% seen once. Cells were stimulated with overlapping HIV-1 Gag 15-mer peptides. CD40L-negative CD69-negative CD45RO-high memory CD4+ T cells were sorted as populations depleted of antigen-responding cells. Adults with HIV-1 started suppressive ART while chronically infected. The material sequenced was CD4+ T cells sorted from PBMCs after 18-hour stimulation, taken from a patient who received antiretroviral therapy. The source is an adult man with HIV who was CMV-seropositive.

The CDR3 protein is CASSPSGAANYGYTF. CDR3 nucleotide sequence: TGTGCCAGCAGTCCATCAGGGGCGGCTAACTATGGCTACACCTTC. This chain connects TRBV25-1 to TRBJ1-2, with TRBD1 as a possible D gene (6 bases). Germline CDR1 MGHDK, CDR2 SYGVNS. The CDR3 has 15 amino acids. Trimming pared 5 bases from V and 0 bases from J, leaving 13 bases between.